The 5 T cell receptor beta chains listed next were all sequenced from one sample in a study of shared clonotypes between healthy human individuals. The protocol was immunoSEQ multiplex PCR, while the TCRdb copy is restricted to in-frame clones and leaves out a portion. This table has about 710,000 clones, 55% to 75% appearing once. Sequenced material: memory CD4+ T cells sorted from blood. Subset described: CD45RA-negative fraction. These TCRs come from a woman in her 30s in good health.

The chain is built from TRBV2 and TRBJ1-1; D gene unclear. V lost 11 bases and J lost 6, with 19 bases in between. The CDR3 loop spans 13 amino acids. Per germline, CDR1 SNHLY and CDR2 FYNNEI. The CDR3, as DNA: TGTGCCCGGGGTGATGGAGGCGCTTCTGAAGCTTTCTTT. The encoded protein is CARGDGGASEAFF.

The V call is TRBV5-4, the J call TRBJ1-4; no definite D call. The CDR3 totals 13 residues. Germline loops: CDR1 SGHNT, CDR2 YYREEE (reference sequence). V was pared by 9 bases and J by 4 bases, with 13 bases between. CDR3 sequence reads: CATASSSNEKLFF. The CDR3 bases are TGTGCCACAGCTTCCTCCAGTAATGAAAAACTGTTTTTT. Combining the CDR3 with reference TRBV5-4 and TRBJ1-4 gives the whole variable domain ETGVTQSPTHLIKTRGQQVTLRCSSQSGHNTVSWYQQALGQGPQFIFQYYREEENGRGNFPPRFSGLQFPNYSSELNVNALELDDSALYLCATASSSNEKLFFGSGTQLSVL.

The chain links TRBV28 to TRBJ2-3; D is ambiguous. V lost 8 bases to trimming and J lost 3 bases, with 18 bases between them. CDR1 is MDHEN, CDR2 SYDVKM, per germline. The CDR3 runs to 15 residues. The CDR3 is CASLEPLTRTDTQYF. CDR3 sequence (DNA): TGTGCCAGCTTGGAGCCTCTCACAAGAACAGATACGCAGTATTTT. Together with reference TRBV28 and TRBJ2-3, the CDR3 gives the full variable domain: DVKVTQSSRYLVKRTGEKVFLECVQDMDHENMFWYRQDPGLGLRLIYFSYDVKMKEKGDIPEGYSVSREKKERFSLILESASTNQTSMYLCASLEPLTRTDTQYFGPGTRLTVL.

The rearrangement uses TRBV4-2 and TRBJ1-1, with D tentatively TRBD1 (6 bases). CDR1 and CDR2 (germline): LGHNA, YNFKEQ. The CDR3 is 14 amino acids. Trimming left V 2 bases short and J 10 bases short, with 17 bases between. This CDR3 is CASSQSRLQGRAFF. CDR3 nucleotides: TGTGCCAGCAGCCAATCTCGCTTACAGGGTCGAGCTTTCTTT.

This clone was detected ten times or more. The chain links TRBV27 to TRBJ2-7; D may be TRBD2 (6 bases). This CDR3 contains 14 residues. Looked up from germline, CDR1 is MNHEY and CDR2 is SMNVEV (reference sequence). Trimming removed 6 bases from V and 7 bases from J, with 19 bases in between. CDR3 residues: CASRPSVPVGEQYF. The CDR3 DNA is TGTGCCAGCAGACCTAGCGTACCGGTGGGGGAGCAGTACTTC.